This T cell receptor (beta chain) was recovered during a study of OX40 agonist ivuxolimab in advanced cancers. A word on this clone: The antigen remains unidentified.

Study-level results: Clonal expansion by week 6 occurred in CD4+ and CD8+ blood T cells (at 0.1 to 3.0 mg/kg).

The table came from immunoSEQ multiplex PCR; TCRdb's copy has only in-frame clones and leaves some out. The data show 57,000 or so clones, with 92% seen just once and 0.62% held by the top ten. This CDR3 spans 15 amino acids. Germline V lookup: CDR1 SGHTA, CDR2 FQGTGA. The V segment lost 5 bases and the J segment 5 bases; nucleotides outside the gene matches: 7. The sequence came from an adult with an advanced solid tumor such as melanoma, head and neck, liver or kidney cancer. The chain couples TRBV7-3 to TRBJ2-1; 9 bases match TRBD2. This specimen consisted of CD4+ or CD8+ T cells sorted from blood, obtained in a trial of the OX40 agonist ivuxolimab. For the CDR3, the DNA is TGTGCCAGCAGCCCCGGGACTAGCCAAGACAATGAGCAGTTCTTC. It codes for CASSPGTSQDNEQFF.